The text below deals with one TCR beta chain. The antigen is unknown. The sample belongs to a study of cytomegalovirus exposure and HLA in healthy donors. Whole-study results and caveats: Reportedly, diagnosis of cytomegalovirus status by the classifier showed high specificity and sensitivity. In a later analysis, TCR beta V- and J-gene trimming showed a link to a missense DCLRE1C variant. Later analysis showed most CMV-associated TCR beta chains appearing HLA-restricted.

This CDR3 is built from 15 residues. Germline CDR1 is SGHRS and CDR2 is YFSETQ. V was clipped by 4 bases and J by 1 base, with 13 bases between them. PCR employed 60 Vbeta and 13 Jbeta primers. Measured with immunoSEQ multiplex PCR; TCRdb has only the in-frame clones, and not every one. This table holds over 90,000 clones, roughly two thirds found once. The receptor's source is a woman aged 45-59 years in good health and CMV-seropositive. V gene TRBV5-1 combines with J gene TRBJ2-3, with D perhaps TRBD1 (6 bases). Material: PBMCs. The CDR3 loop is CASSPGTLRTDTQYF. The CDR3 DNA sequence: TGCGCCAGCAGCCCTGGGACACTGCGCACAGATACGCAGTATTTT.